Below are 16 T cell receptor beta chains sequenced from a single sample in a study of blood T cells in healthy people across ages. PCR was performed a second time for about 6 to 11 cycles using a sample-barcoded 5' primer and a J-beta primer mix. TCRdb analysed the 5' RACE reads with MiXCR anew, one entry per CDR3 protein. The sample holds 800,000 to 950,000 distinct CDR3 sequences; 25% to 35% are singletons and the top ten take roughly a tenth. The same data also contributed to another study, on T cells of mothers and their children.

Input material: blood. These receptors were collected from a woman in her forties in good health.

The genes are TRBV20-1 and TRBJ2-5, with 11 bases fitting TRBD2. CDR1 is DFQATT and CDR2 is SNEGSKA in the germline V gene (reference sequence). The CDR3 has 13 amino acids. The junction had 4 bases not matched to a gene; V was cut back by 7 bases and J by 3 bases. The DNA of the CDR3 is TGCAGTGTCCTAGCGGGAGGAGAAGAGACCCAGTACTTC. It translates to CSVLAGGEETQYF.

The chain has TRBV7-6 and TRBJ2-3; 13 nucleotides agree with TRBD2. After removal of 2 bases from V and 4 bases from J, the junction contained 9 bases not matched to a gene. The CDR3 contains 18 residues. Germline-derived CDR1 and CDR2 are SGHVS and FNYEAQ. The CDR3, as DNA: TGTGCCAGCAGCTTAACCCCGACTAGCGGGGGGAGCGCAGATACGCAGTATTTT. As protein: CASSLTPTSGGSADTQYF.

The chain links TRBV10-3 to TRBJ2-3; 7 bases line up with TRBD1. The V gene's germline CDR1 is ENHRY and CDR2 SYGVKD. V shed 6 bases, J shed 3 bases, and the junction held 6 bases outside the gene matches. CDR3 length: 14 amino acids. CDR3 protein: CAIRLTGNTDTQYF. In DNA form, the CDR3 reads TGTGCCATCAGACTGACAGGGAATACAGATACGCAGTATTTT.

V gene TRBV7-2 combines with J gene TRBJ1-5; perhaps TRBD1 as D (5 bases). From germline, CDR1 is SGHTA and CDR2 FQGNSA. Trimming removed 8 bases from V and 5 bases from J, with 13 bases in between. The CDR3 runs to 13 residues. The CDR3 region has the DNA TGTGCCAGCGGGGCCCTAAGGTATCAGCCCCAGCATTTT. Translation gives CASGALRYQPQHF.

This sequence joins TRBV12-3 or TRBV12-4 and TRBJ2-5; D is undetermined. Trimming cost V 3 bases and J 11 bases, with 7 bases left between them. The CDR3 is 10 amino acids. The CDR3 loop reads CASSLKVQYF. The CDR3 nucleotides read TGTGCCAGCAGTTTGAAGGTGCAGTACTTC.

In its sample, this clonotype was seen a few times. The chain carries TRBV6-6 and TRBJ2-7, with 7 bases that match TRBD1. CDR1 MNHNY and CDR2 SVGAGI come from the germline V gene (reference sequence). The V segment lost 4 bases and the J segment 6 bases; nucleotides outside the gene matches: 9. The CDR3 consists of 14 residues. The CDR3 region is CASSFDRARGEQYF. Here the CDR3 DNA reads TGTGCCAGCAGTTTTGACAGGGCGAGGGGCGAGCAGTACTTC.

The J gene is TRBJ1-1, the V gene TRBV6-1, with D perhaps matching TRBD1 (6 bases). This CDR3 comprises 14 residues. Germline values: CDR1 MNHNS, CDR2 SASEGT. With 3 bases removed from V and 1 base from J, the gap between germline ends came to 9 bases. CDR3 loop: CASSDIQGNTEAFF. DNA of the CDR3: TGTGCCAGCAGTGATATACAGGGGAACACTGAAGCTTTCTTT.

The sample holds a few counts of this clonotype. This rearrangement joins TRBV5-1 to TRBJ2-5; 8 bases are a match to TRBD1. Per germline, CDR1 SGHRS and CDR2 YFSETQ. The CDR3 consists of 18 residues. V shed 4 bases, J shed 4 bases, and the junction held 18 bases outside the gene matches. CDR3 coding DNA: TGCGCCAGCAGCCCCGGGACAGGCACACAGAGGCGTGGAGAGACCCAGTACTTC. Translating it yields CASSPGTGTQRRGETQYF.

This clonotype was counted at least ten times. The chain links TRBV15 to TRBJ2-4, with D perhaps matching TRBD2 (6 bases). This CDR3 contains 16 residues. In germline, CDR1 is LNHNV, CDR2 YYDKDF (reference sequence). Trimming took off 5 bases at V and 0 bases at J, with 14 bases between the two ends. Here the CDR3 DNA reads TGTGCCACCAGCCTGCTAGCGTGGGGAGCCAAAAACATTCAGTACTTC. The encoded protein is CATSLLAWGAKNIQYF. Based on the CDR3 plus reference TRBV15 and TRBJ2-4, the full variable domain is DAMVIQNPRYQVTQFGKPVTLSCSQTLNHNVMYWYQQKSSQAPKLLFHYYDKDFNNEADTPDNFQSRRPNTSFCFLDIRSPGLGDTAMYLCATSLLAWGAKNIQYFGAGTRLSVL.

This clonotype was found many times. The V gene is TRBV7-2, the J gene TRBJ2-7; D may be TRBD1 (6 bases). The CDR3 runs to 13 residues. Germline V CDR1 and CDR2: SGHTA, FQGNSA. V lost 0 bases to trimming and J lost 4 bases, with 7 bases between them. CDR3 coding DNA: TGTGCCAGCAGCTTAGCTGACAGGTACGAGCAGTACTTC. This gives the protein CASSLADRYEQYF.

This chain joins TRBV15 and TRBJ1-2; 7 bases agree with TRBD1. V lost 5 bases to trimming and J lost 4 bases; unmatched junction nucleotides: 10. Germline V CDR1 and CDR2: LNHNV, YYDKDF (reference sequence). CDR3 length: 15 amino acids. As DNA, the CDR3 is TGTGCCACCAGCCCCTCGGGGGACAGCTTCTATGGCTACACCTTC. Its translation is CATSPSGDSFYGYTF.

The chain has TRBV5-6 and TRBJ2-3; D not certain. This CDR3 comprises 12 residues. V lost 8 bases to trimming and J lost 5 bases, with 12 bases between them. The V gene's germline CDR1 is SGHDT and CDR2 YYEEEE. CDR3 in amino acids: CARLTWRDTQYF. CDR3 nucleotides: TGTGCCAGACTAACGTGGAGAGATACGCAGTATTTT. The whole variable domain, filled in from reference TRBV5-6 and TRBJ2-3, reads DAGVTQSPTHLIKTRGQQVTLRCSPKSGHDTVSWYQQALGQGPQFIFQYYEEEERQRGNFPDRFSGHQFPNYSSELNVNALLLGDSALYLCARLTWRDTQYFGPGTRLTVL.

This clonotype was observed at least ten times. The chain recombines TRBV3-1 with TRBJ2-3; 14 nucleotides line up with TRBD2. The J segment lost 4 bases and the V segment lost 8 bases, leaving 11 bases of the junction unmatched. This CDR3 is built from 17 residues. The germline gives CDR1 LGHDT, CDR2 YNNKEL (reference sequence). The CDR3 DNA is TGTGCCAGCTGCTATTCGATGACTAGCGGGGGGGCAGATACGCAGTATTTT. Its protein product is CASCYSMTSGGADTQYF.

Comments on this clonotype: This may be a read error, as it is one base from a much larger clone. J is TRBJ2-7 and V is TRBV27; 9 bases map to TRBD1. Germline CDR1 reads MNHEY; CDR2 reads SMNVEV (reference sequence). The length of the CDR3 is 15 residues. Trimming at V came to 6 bases and at J to 2 bases, leaving 8 bases not matched to a gene. CDR3 bases: TGTGCCAGCAGCCACGCGGGACAGGGTCCCTACGAGCAGTACTTC. Protein: CASSHAGQGPYEQYF.

Remarks on this clonotype: A junction boundary mismatches the germline segment, possibly from a read error. V and J are TRBV5-6 and TRBJ1-5; D is ambiguous. This CDR3 region has 13 residues. CDR1 is SGHDT, CDR2 YYEEEE, per germline. CDR3 bases: TGCGCCAGCAGCTTCGGGGTTCTTCCGCCCCAGCATTTT. Translation gives CASSFGVLPPQHF.

This clonotype was detected ten times or more. The chain combines TRBV20-1 with TRBJ2-7, with D possibly TRBD2 on 6 matching bases. The germline V gene has CDR1 DFQATT and CDR2 SNEGSKA (reference sequence). Trimming took 0 bases from V and 3 from J, leaving 21 bases between them. The CDR3 is 17 amino acids. CDR3 DNA: TGCAGTGCTAGAGACCCAGGTCTGGTGCGGGGTTTCTACGAGCAGTACTTC. Its translation is CSARDPGLVRGFYEQYF.